This T cell receptor (beta chain) appears in the sequencing data of a study of regulatory T cells in long-lasting Graves disease. About the study: With positive TSH receptor antibodies and over 5 years of antithyroid drugs, Graves' disease was considered persistent.

The length of the CDR3 is 16 residues. V lost 6 bases and J lost 4, with 21 bases in between. Germline CDR1 MNHNS, CDR2 SASEGT. Sample time point: persistent/refractory GD, antithyroid drugs over 5 years with positive TRAb. The TCR library was made from RNA that had been extracted from PBMCs in TRIzol. Collection of peripheral blood (approximately 9 milliliters) was done using EDTA tubes. Library construction for TCR beta used iRepertoire HTBI primers and Arm-PCR of CDR3 regions. TCRdb re-called the multiplex PCR reads with MiXCR, one entry per CDR3 protein. The table records hundreds of thousands of distinct CDR3 sequences, less than 25% of them present only once. This clonotype was counted ten times or more. The antigen is undetermined. Study-level results: Persistent disease favored TRBV28, TRBJ1-2 and TRBJ2-5. Only peripheral blood was studied, not thyroid tissue.

The clonotype comes from a female donor with Graves disease. V and J are TRBV6-1 and TRBJ1-2; D is unclear. Source: peripheral blood mononuclear cells (PBMCs), taken when the disease was refractory, from a patient treated with antithyroid drugs. The CDR3 loop is CASSPRRTERFYGYTF. The CDR3 DNA sequence: TGTGCCAGCAGCCCCCGAAGGACGGAACGTTTCTATGGCTACACCTTC.